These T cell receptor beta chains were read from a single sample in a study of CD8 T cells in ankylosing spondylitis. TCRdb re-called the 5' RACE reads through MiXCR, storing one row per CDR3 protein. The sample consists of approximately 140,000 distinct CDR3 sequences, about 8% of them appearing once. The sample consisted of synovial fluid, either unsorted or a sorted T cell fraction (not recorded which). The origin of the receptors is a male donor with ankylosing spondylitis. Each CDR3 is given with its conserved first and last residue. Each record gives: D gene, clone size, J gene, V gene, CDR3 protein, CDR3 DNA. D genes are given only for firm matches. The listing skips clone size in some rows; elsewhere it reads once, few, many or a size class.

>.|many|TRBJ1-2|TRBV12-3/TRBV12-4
CASSRGSSYGYTF
TGTGCCAGCAGTCGCGGCTCCAGCTATGGCTACACCTTC
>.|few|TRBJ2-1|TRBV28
CASNQAGTLGNEQFF
TGTGCCAGCAATCAGGCAGGGACCCTGGGGAATGAGCAGTTCTTC
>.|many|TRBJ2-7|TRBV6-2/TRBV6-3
CASSALRDFSYEQYF
TGTGCCAGCAGCGCCCTTCGGGACTTTAGCTACGAGCAGTACTTC
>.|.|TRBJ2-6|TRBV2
CASTSESGANVLTF
TGTGCCAGTACCTCAGAATCTGGGGCCAACGTCCTGACTTTC
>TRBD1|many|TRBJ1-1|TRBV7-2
CASSIQGVGTEAFF
TGTGCCAGCAGCATACAGGGGGTTGGCACTGAAGCTTTCTTT
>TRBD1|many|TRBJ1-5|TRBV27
CASSQGGGPHQPQHF
TGTGCCAGCAGCCAGGGGGGGGGACCCCATCAGCCCCAGCATTTT
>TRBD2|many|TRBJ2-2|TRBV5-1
CASSQRTSGNTGELFF
TGCGCCAGCAGCCAACGGACTAGCGGAAACACCGGGGAGCTGTTTTTT
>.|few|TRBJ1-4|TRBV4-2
CASSPTETDEKLFF
TGTGCCAGCAGCCCAACGGAGACCGATGAAAAACTGTTTTTT
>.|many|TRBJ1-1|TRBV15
CATSRDGLENTEAFF
TGTGCCACCAGCAGAGATGGGTTGGAGAACACTGAAGCTTTCTTT
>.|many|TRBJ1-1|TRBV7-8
CASSLLLPVNTEAFF
TGTGCCAGCAGCTTATTGCTCCCGGTGAACACTGAAGCTTTCTTT
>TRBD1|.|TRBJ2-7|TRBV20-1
CSAHSPGQGTHEQYF
TGCAGTGCTCACTCACCGGGACAGGGGACCCACGAGCAGTACTTC
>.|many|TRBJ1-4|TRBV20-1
CSARDRAGNEKLFF
TGCAGTGCTAGAGATCGGGCCGGGAATGAAAAACTGTTTTTT
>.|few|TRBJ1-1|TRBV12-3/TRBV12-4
CASNQQANTEAFF
TGTGCCAGCAACCAACAGGCGAACACTGAAGCTTTCTTT
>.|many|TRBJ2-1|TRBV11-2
CASSLWGIDLSSYNEQFF
TGTGCCAGCAGCTTATGGGGAATAGATCTAAGCTCCTACAATGAGCAGTTCTTC
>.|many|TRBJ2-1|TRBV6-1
CASREGEGIPSSNEQFF
TGTGCCAGCAGGGAGGGGGAGGGCATTCCCTCCTCTAATGAGCAGTTCTTC
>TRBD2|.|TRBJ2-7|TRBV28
CASKRTSGIYEQYF
TGTGCCAGCAAAAGGACTAGCGGAATCTACGAGCAGTACTTC
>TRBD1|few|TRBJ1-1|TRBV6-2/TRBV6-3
CASLYRDSPVREAFF
TGTGCCAGTCTTTACCGGGACAGCCCTGTGCGGGAAGCTTTCTTT
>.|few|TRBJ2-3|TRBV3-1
CASSHHLSPEGGGGFFHTQYF
TGTGCCAGCAGCCACCATTTGTCCCCAGAGGGGGGAGGCGGCTTTTTTCATACGCAGTATTTT
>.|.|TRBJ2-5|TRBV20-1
CSASWRGQETQYF
TGCAGTGCTAGCTGGCGGGGCCAAGAGACCCAGTACTTC
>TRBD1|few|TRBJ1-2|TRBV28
CASGTGVYGYTF
TGTGCCAGTGGGACAGGGGTTTATGGCTACACCTTC
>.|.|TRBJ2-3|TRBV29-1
CSVEGSVLSTDTQYF
TGCAGCGTTGAGGGGTCCGTCCTTAGCACAGATACGCAGTATTTT
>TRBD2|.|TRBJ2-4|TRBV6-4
CASSDMAGGTQYF
TGTGCCAGCAGTGATATGGCGGGGGGAACTCAGTACTTC
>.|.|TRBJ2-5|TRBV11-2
CASSLVIGGSSYQETQYF
TGTGCCAGCAGCTTAGTCATCGGGGGATCTAGTTACCAAGAGACCCAGTACTTC
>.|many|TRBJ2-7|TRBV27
CASSSPGNEQYF
TGTGCCAGCAGTTCCCCCGGGAACGAGCAGTACTTC
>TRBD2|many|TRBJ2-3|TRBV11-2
CASSLDSGSTDTQYF
TGTGCCAGCAGCTTAGATAGCGGGAGCACAGATACGCAGTATTTT
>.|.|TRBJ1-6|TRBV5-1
CASSLNTRSYNSPLHF
TGCGCCAGCAGCTTGAATACACGCTCCTATAATTCACCCCTCCACTTT
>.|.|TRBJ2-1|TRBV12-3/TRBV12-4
CASSGPTGTAGTRSYNEQFF
TGTGCCAGCAGTGGACCGACAGGGACCGCGGGGACTAGAAGTTACAATGAGCAGTTCTTC
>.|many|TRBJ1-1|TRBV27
CASSLLPIRGNTEAFF
TGTGCCAGCAGTTTACTTCCCATACGGGGGAACACTGAAGCTTTCTTT
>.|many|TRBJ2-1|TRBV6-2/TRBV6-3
CATQEYNEQFF
TGTGCCACACAGGAGTACAATGAGCAGTTCTTC
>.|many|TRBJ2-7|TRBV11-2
CASSFGGTGYEQYF
TGTGCCAGCAGCTTCGGTGGGACGGGCTACGAGCAGTACTTC
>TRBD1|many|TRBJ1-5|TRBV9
CASSFGTGRQPQHF
TGTGCCAGCAGCTTCGGGACAGGACGGCAGCCCCAGCATTTT
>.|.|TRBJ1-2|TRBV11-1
CASSDKRGYGYTF
TGTGCCAGCAGCGATAAGAGGGGGTATGGCTACACCTTC
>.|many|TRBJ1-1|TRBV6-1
CASSEGSDMNTEAFF
TGTGCCAGCAGTGAAGGATCAGACATGAACACTGAAGCTTTCTTT
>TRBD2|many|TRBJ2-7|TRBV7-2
CASSPSGAASYEQYF
TGTGCCAGCAGCCCTAGCGGGGCCGCCTCCTACGAGCAGTACTTC
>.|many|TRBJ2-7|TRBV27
CASSLSAGFYEQYF
TGTGCCAGCAGTTTATCGGCAGGATTCTACGAGCAGTACTTC
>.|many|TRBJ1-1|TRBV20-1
CSAAEGLTTAFF
TGCAGTGCCGCAGAAGGGCTCACCACGGCTTTCTTT
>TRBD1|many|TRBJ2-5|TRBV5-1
CASSSIPGAGGIETQYF
TGCGCCAGCAGCTCCATCCCGGGGGCAGGGGGCATAGAGACCCAGTACTTC
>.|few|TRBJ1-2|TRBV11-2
CASSLVAGHGYTF
TGTGCCAGCAGCTTAGTTGCAGGGCATGGCTACACCTTC
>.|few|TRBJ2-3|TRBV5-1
CASSPGPAEDTQYF
TGCGCCAGCAGCCCGGGACCCGCCGAAGATACGCAGTATTTT
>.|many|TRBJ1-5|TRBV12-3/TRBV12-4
CASSPSPTQPQHF
TGTGCCAGCAGTCCCTCCCCGACCCAGCCCCAGCATTTT
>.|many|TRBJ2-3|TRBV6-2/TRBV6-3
CASSYPAGGGRDTQYF
TGTGCCAGCAGTTACCCCGCCGGGGGCGGACGCGATACGCAGTATTTT
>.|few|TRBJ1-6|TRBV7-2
CASSPHRVPNSPLHF
TGTGCCAGCAGCCCCCACAGGGTACCTAATTCACCCCTCCACTTT
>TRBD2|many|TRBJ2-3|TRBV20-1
CSASIRTSGTDTQYF
TGCAGTGCTAGCATCCGGACTAGCGGCACAGATACGCAGTATTTT
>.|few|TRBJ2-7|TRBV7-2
CASSLRAGWEQYF
TGTGCCAGCAGCCTCCGGGCGGGATGGGAGCAGTACTTC
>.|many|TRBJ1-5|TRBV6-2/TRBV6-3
CASSPRNQPQHF
TGTGCCAGCAGTCCCCGGAATCAGCCCCAGCATTTT
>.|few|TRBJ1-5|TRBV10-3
CATNDMSNQPQHF
TGTGCCACCAACGACATGAGCAATCAGCCCCAGCATTTT
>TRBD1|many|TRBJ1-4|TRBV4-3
CASSRGQGEKLFF
TGCGCCAGCAGCCGCGGACAGGGTGAAAAACTGTTTTTT
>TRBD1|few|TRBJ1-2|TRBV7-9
CASSLDRSSYGYTF
TGTGCCAGCAGCCTGGACAGGAGTTCCTATGGCTACACCTTC
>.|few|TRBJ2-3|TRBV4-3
CASSPLGGGAADTQYF
TGCGCCAGCAGCCCCCTGGGTGGGGGGGCCGCAGATACGCAGTATTTT